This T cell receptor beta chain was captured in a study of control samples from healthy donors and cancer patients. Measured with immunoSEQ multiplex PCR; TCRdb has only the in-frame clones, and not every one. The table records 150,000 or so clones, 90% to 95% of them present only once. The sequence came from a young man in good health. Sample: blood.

The CDR3 loop is CAISEADARTGGFYTF. CDR3 in DNA: TGTGCCATCAGTGAGGCGGATGCCAGGACAGGGGGCTTCTACACCTTC. The chain carries TRBV10-3 and TRBJ1-2, with 11 bases that match TRBD1. V gave up 2 bases and J gave up 10 bases; unmatched junction bases: 12. The CDR3 is made up of 16 amino acids. Germline V CDR1 and CDR2: ENHRY, SYGVKD.